The clone carrying this TCR beta chain came up many times. The antigen remains undetermined. This sample was taken from a study of T cells after yellow fever vaccination. Study-level results: At approximately 95% for CD4 and 70% to 90% for CD8, most primary-vaccination clones showed up again after the booster. Only a minor proportion of clonotypes was detected across both CD4 and CD8 compartments. Contamination of FACS-sorted repertoires by abundant clonotypes from the bulk population could occur.

Synthesis of TCR cDNA relied on 5'RACE template switching, which attached a universal primer site and UMIs. MiXCR, run by TCRdb on the 5' RACE reads, gives a single entry per CDR3 protein. Among approximately 330,000 distinct CDR3 sequences listed, roughly 4.3% were seen once. From germline, CDR1 is DFQATT and CDR2 SNEGSKA (reference sequence). With 6 bases removed from V and 0 bases from J, the gap between germline ends came to 15 bases. The CDR3 extends over 15 amino acids. The chain uses TRBV20-1 and TRBJ2-1, with D perhaps matching TRBD1 or TRBD2 (5 bases each). The sample consisted of PBMCs, taken 5 days after the yellow fever booster vaccination. The clonotype comes from a man younger than 35 who received the YFV17D yellow fever vaccine. CDR3 sequence reads: CSAAGTGSSYNEQFF. DNA for the CDR3: TGCAGTGCAGCCGGGACGGGTTCCTCCTACAATGAGCAGTTCTTC.